Detailed here is one T cell receptor beta chain. The antigen is not known. The PCR had 60 Vbeta and 13 Jbeta primers. The protocol was immunoSEQ multiplex PCR, while the TCRdb copy is restricted to in-frame clones and leaves out a portion. The repertoire holds 65,000 to 90,000 clones, with 79% as singletons. The data belong to a study of cytomegalovirus exposure and HLA in healthy donors. Study as a whole: Unique TCRs from HLA-typed donors, 65 million to 85 million of them, were held in an early data release. Study-wide results and limits: Confirmation was obtained in vitro that a few CMV-associated chains are specific for CMV antigens.

Sequencing was performed on PBMCs. This sequence originates from a man younger than 40 in good health and CMV-seronegative.

For the CDR3, the DNA is TGTGCCAGCAGCGTCCTAAAGGGGGTCGGGGAGACCCAGTACTTC. Translated: CASSVLKGVGETQYF. This rearrangement joins TRBV11-2 to TRBJ2-5; TRBD1 is a possible D gene (6 bases). The germline V and J ends were trimmed by 5 bases and 5 bases, with 18 bases remaining between them. The CDR3 totals 15 residues. Looked up from germline, CDR1 is SGHAT and CDR2 is FQNNGV.